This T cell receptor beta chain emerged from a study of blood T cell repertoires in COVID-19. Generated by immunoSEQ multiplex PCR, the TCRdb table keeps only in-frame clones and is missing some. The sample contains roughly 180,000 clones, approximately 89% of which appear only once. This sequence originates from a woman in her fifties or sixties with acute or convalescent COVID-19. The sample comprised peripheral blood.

The CDR3 bases are TGTGCCAGCTCACCACCGACAGGGGGCCTTGGCTATGGCTACACCTTC. Amino acids: CASSPPTGGLGYGYTF. The chain uses TRBV18 and TRBJ1-2, with 10 positions matching TRBD1. Trimming took 0 bases from V and 4 from J; bases not matched to a gene: 5. The length of the CDR3 is 16 residues. Germline CDR1 and CDR2: KGHSH and LQKENI.